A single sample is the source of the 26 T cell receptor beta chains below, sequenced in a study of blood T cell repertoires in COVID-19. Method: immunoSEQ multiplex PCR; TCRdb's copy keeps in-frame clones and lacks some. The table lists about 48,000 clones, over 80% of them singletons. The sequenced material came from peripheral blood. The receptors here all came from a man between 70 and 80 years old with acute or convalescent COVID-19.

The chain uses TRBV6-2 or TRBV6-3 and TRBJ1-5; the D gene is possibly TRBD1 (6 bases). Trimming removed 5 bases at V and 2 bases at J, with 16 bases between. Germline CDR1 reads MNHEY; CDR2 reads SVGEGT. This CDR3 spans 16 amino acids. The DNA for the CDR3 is TGTGCCAGCAGTCTCTCTGGGGGCTTGGGCAATCAGCCCCAGCATTTT. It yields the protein CASSLSGGLGNQPQHF.

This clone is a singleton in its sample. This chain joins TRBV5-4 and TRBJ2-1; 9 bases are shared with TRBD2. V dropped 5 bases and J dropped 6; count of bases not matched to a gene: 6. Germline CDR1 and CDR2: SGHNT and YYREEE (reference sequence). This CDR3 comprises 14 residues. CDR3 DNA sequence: TGTGCCAGCAGGTTTAGCGGGAGTCCCAATGAGCAGTTCTTC. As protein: CASRFSGSPNEQFF.

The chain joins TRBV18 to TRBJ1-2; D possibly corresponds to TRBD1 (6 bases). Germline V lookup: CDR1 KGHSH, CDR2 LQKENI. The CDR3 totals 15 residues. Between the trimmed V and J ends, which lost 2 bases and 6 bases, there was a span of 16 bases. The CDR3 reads CASSPSQGKLDGYTF. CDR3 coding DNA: TGTGCCAGCTCACCATCGCAGGGGAAATTAGATGGCTACACCTTC.

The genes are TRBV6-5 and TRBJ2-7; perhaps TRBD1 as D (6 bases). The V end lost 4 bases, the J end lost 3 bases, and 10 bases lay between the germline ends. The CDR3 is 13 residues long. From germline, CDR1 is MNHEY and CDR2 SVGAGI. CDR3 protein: CASSFSGDYEQYF. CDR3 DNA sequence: TGTGCCAGCAGTTTCTCAGGGGACTACGAGCAGTACTTC.

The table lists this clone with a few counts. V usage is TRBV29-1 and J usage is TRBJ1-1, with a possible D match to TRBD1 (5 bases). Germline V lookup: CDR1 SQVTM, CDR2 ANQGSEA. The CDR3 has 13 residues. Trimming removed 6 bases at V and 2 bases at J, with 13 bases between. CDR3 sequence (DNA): TGCAGCGTGCAGGACAACTTAAACACTGAAGCTTTCTTT. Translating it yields CSVQDNLNTEAFF.

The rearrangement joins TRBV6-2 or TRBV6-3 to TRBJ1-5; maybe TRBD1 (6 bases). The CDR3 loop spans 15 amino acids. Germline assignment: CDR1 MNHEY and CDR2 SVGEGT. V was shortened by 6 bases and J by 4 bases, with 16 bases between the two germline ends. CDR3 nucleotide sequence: TGTGCCAGCAGCCGCGATCTGACAGGTAATCAGCCCCAGCATTTT. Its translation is CASSRDLTGNQPQHF.

The CDR3 sequence: CASSQTDRAGQHF. In nucleotides, the CDR3 is TGTGCCAGCAGTCAAACTGACAGGGCCGGCCAGCATTTT. V usage is TRBV28 and J usage is TRBJ1-5, with 7 bases that match TRBD1. From germline, CDR1 is MDHEN and CDR2 SYDVKM. Losses at the gene ends were 5 bases for V and 12 bases for J; bases not matched to a gene: 10. The CDR3 contains 13 residues.

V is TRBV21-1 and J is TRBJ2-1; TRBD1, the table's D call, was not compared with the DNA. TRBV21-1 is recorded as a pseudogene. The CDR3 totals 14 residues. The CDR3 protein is CARAGTGGCFEQFF. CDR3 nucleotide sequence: TGTGCCAGGGCCGGGACAGGGGGCTGTTTTGAGCAGTTCTTC.

The CDR3 loop is CASSLGQGTSGNTIYF. The DNA of the CDR3 is TGCGCCAGCAGCCTCGGACAGGGGACCTCTGGAAACACCATATATTTT. The chain combines TRBV5-1 with TRBJ1-3; 9 nucleotides align to TRBD1. The CDR3 has 16 residues. CDR1 and CDR2 (germline): SGHRS, YFSETQ. Trimming cost V 4 bases and J 0 bases; bases outside gene matches: 5.

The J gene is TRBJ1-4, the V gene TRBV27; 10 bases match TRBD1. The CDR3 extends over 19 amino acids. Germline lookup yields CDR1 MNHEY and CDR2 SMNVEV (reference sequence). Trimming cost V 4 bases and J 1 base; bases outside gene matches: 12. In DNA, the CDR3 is TGTGCCAGCAGTTCCCGCAGGGGACAGGGGTTGAAAACTAATGAAAAACTGTTTTTT. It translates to CASSSRRGQGLKTNEKLFF.

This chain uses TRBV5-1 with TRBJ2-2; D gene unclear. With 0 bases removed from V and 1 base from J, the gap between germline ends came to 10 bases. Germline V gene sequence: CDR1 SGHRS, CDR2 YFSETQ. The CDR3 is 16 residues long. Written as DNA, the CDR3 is TGCGCCAGCAGCTTGGAGCCCTCGGGGAACACCGGGGAGCTGTTTTTT. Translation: CASSLEPSGNTGELFF.

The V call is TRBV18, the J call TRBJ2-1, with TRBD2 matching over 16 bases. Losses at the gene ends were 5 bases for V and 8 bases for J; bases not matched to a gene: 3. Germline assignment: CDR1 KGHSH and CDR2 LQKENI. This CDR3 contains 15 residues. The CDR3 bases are TGTGCCAGCTCAAGTGGGACTAGCGGGAGGGATGAGCAGTTCTTC. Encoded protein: CASSSGTSGRDEQFF.

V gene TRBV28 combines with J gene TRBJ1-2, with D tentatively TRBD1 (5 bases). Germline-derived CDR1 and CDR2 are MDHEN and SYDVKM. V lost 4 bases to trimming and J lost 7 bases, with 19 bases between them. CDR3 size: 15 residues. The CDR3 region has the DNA TGTGCCAGCAGTTCGGGAGACAGAGGAGTTAGTGGCTACACCTTC. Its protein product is CASSSGDRGVSGYTF.

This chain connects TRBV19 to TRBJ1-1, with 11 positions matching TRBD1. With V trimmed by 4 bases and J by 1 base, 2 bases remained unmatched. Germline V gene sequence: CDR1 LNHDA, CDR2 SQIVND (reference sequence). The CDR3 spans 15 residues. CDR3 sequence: CASSRDRGGNTEAFF. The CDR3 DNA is TGTGCCAGTAGTAGGGACAGGGGGGGGAACACTGAAGCTTTCTTT.

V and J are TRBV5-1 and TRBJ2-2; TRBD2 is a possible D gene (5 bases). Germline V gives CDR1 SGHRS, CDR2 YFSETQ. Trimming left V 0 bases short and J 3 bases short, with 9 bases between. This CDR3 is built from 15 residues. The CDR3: CASSLDGDDTGELFF. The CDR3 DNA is TGCGCCAGCAGCTTGGACGGGGATGACACCGGGGAGCTGTTTTTT.

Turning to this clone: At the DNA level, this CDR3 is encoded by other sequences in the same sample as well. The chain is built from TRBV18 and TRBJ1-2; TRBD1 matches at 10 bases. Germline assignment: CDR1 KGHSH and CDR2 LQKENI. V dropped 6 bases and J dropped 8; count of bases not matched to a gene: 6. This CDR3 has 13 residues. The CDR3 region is CASSQGQGNGYTF. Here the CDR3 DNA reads TGTGCCAGCTCGCAGGGACAGGGGAACGGCTACACCTTC.

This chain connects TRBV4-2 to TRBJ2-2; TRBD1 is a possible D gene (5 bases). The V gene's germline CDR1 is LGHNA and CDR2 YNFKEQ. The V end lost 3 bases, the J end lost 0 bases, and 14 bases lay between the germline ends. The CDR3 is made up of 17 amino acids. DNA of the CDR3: TGTGCCAGCAGCCAGCCAGGGAATAGATCGAACACCGGGGAGCTGTTTTTT. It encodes CASSQPGNRSNTGELFF.

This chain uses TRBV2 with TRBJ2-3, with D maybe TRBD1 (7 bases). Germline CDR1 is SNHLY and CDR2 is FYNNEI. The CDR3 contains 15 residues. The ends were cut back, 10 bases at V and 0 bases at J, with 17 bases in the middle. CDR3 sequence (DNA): TGTGCCACCTCCCGCGGGACAGCCAGCACAGATACGCAGTATTTT. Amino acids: CATSRGTASTDTQYF.

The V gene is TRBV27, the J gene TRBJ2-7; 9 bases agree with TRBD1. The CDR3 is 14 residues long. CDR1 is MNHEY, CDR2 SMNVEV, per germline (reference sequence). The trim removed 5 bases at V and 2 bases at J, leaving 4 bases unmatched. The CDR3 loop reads CASSEGQGTYEQYF. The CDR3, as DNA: TGTGCCAGCAGTGAGGGACAGGGAACCTACGAGCAGTACTTC.

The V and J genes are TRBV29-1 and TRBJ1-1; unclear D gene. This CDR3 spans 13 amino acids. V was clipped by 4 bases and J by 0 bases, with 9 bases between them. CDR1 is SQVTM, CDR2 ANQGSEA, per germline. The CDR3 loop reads CSVVGEMNTEAFF. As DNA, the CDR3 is TGCAGCGTTGTCGGGGAAATGAACACTGAAGCTTTCTTT.

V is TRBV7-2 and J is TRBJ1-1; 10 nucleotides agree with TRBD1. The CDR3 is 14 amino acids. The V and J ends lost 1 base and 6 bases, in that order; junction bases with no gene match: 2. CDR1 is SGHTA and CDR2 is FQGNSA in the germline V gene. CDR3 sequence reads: CASSLGGQGAEAFF. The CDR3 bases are TGTGCCAGCAGCTTAGGCGGACAGGGGGCTGAAGCTTTCTTT.

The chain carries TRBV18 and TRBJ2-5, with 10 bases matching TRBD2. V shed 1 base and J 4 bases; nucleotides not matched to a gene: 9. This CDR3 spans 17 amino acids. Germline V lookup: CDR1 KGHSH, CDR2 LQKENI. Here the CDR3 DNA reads TGTGCCAGCTCACCACTCCGGAGCGGGGGGGGCGGAGAGACCCAGTACTTC. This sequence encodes CASSPLRSGGGGETQYF.

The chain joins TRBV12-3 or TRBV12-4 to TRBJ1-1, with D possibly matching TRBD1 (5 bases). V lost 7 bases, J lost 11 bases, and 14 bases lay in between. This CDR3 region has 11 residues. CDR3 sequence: CASIRAGGAFF. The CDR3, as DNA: TGTGCCAGCATCCGGGCGGGGGGGGCTTTCTTT.

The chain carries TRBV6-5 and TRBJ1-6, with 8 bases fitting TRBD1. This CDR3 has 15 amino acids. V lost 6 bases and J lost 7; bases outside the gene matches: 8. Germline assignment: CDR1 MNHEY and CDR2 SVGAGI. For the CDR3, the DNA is TGTGCCAGCAGCCGCCAGGGGGCACAGAATTCACCCCTCCACTTT. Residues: CASSRQGAQNSPLHF.

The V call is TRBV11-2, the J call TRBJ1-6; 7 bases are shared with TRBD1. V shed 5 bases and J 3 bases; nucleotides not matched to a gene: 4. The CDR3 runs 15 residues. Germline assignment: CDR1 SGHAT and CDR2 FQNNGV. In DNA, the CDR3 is TGTGCCAGCAGCCCTTCAGGGGGCTATAATTCACCCCTCCACTTT. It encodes CASSPSGGYNSPLHF.

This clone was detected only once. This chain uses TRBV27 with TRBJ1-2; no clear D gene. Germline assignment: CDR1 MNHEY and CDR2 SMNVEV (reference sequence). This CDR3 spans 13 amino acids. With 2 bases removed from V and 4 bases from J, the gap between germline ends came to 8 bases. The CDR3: CASSLIGVYGYTF. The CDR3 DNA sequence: TGTGCCAGCAGTTTAATCGGGGTCTATGGCTACACCTTC.